This TCR beta chain was retrieved from a study of cytomegalovirus exposure and HLA in healthy donors. In germline, CDR1 is LNHNV, CDR2 YYDKDF (reference sequence). The CDR3 loop spans 17 amino acids. V was pared by 5 bases and J by 5 bases, with 16 bases of the junction left unmatched. Primers included in the PCR were 60 Vbeta and 13 Jbeta primers. Some clones are missing from TCRdb's copy, which holds only in-frame ones; the method was immunoSEQ multiplex PCR. Found here are some 170,000 clones, about three quarters of them singletons; the top ten hold approximately 4.4%. This clone turned up a few times.

The sequence was collected from a man between 18 and 29 years old in good health and CMV-seropositive. The material sequenced was PBMCs. The chain is built from TRBV15 and TRBJ2-5; 8 bases line up with TRBD2. The CDR3: CATSPGVGGAGEETQYF. The CDR3 DNA reads TGTGCCACCAGCCCAGGGGTAGGAGGAGCGGGGGAGGAGACCCAGTACTTC.